The rows below give T cell receptor beta chains drawn from one sample of a study of T cell repertoires in cytomegalovirus infection. TCRdb re-called the reads through MiXCR, storing one row per CDR3 protein. This table has hundreds of thousands of distinct CDR3 sequences, approximately 8.9% appearing once. The sequencing sample was made of PBMCs. The receptors shown here come from a human donor in good health (CMV status not recorded). Some clones in this sample may be carry-over from other donors' samples. Each CDR3 is given with its conserved first and last residue. The D gene is left open where the match is weak. Only part of the rows carry a size: once, few, many, or a class if the clone is expanded.

CDR3 protein | CDR3 DNA | V gene | clone size | J gene | D gene
CASSPPNEETQYF | TGTGCCAGCTCACCACCGAACGAAGAGACCCAGTACTTC | TRBV18 | few | TRBJ2-5 | .
CASSEDRLINSPLHF | TGTGCCAGCAGCGAGGACAGGCTGATTAATTCACCCCTCCACTTT | TRBV5-6 | . | TRBJ1-6 | TRBD1
CASSLRTGTGFVHTQYF | TGTGCCAGCAGCTTGAGGACCGGGACAGGGTTCGTCCATACGCAGTATTTT | TRBV7-9 | many | TRBJ2-3 | TRBD1
CASSLVGQVRTGELFF | TGTGCCAGCAGTCTAGTAGGACAGGTCAGGACCGGGGAGCTGTTTTTT | TRBV2 | . | TRBJ2-2 | TRBD1
CASNGQASGANVLTF | TGTGCCAGCAATGGACAGGCCTCTGGGGCCAACGTCCTGACTTTC | TRBV28 | many | TRBJ2-6 | TRBD1
CASHSEVKIDQARGNTIYF | TGTGCCAGTCACTCAGAGGTCAAAATAGACCAAGCGAGGGGAAACACCATATATTTT | TRBV28 | many | TRBJ1-3 | .
CASSLAAGQPQHF | TGTGCCAGCAGCTTAGCGGCGGGTCAGCCCCAGCATTTT | TRBV7-2 | many | TRBJ1-5 | .
CASSPRTSGGVTGELFF | TGTGCCAGCAGCCCGAGGACTAGCGGGGGGGTCACCGGGGAGCTGTTTTTT | TRBV4-2 | many | TRBJ2-2 | TRBD2
CASSQRQGEQFF | TGTGCTAGCAGCCAGAGACAGGGGGAGCAGTTCTTC | TRBV7-7 | many | TRBJ2-1 | TRBD1
CASSSTWRQGDTDTQYF | TGTGCCAGCAGCTCGACGTGGAGGCAGGGGGACACAGATACGCAGTATTTT | TRBV7-9 | many | TRBJ2-3 | TRBD1
CASSEDAGGPQEQFF | TGTGCCAGCAGTGAAGATGCGGGGGGGCCTCAGGAGCAGTTCTTC | TRBV6-1 | many | TRBJ2-1 | TRBD2
CASSGRGGSSYNEQFF | TGTGCCAGCAGCGGGAGGGGGGGCAGCTCCTACAATGAGCAGTTCTTC | TRBV7-9 | many | TRBJ2-1 | .
CASSKQLSSANEQFF | TGTGCCAGCAGTAAACAGTTGAGCTCGGCTAATGAGCAGTTCTTC | TRBV6-5 | many | TRBJ2-1 | .
CASSDRGLNTEAFF | TGTGCCAGCAGTGACCGGGGTTTGAACACTGAAGCTTTCTTT | TRBV6-4 | many | TRBJ1-1 | .
CSAPSQGVYGYTF | TGCAGTGCTCCCTCCCAGGGAGTTTATGGCTACACCTTC | TRBV20-1 | few | TRBJ1-2 | .
CASSFPRRTRQPFPNTGELFF | TGTGCCAGCAGTTTCCCCAGGCGCACGAGACAGCCCTTTCCGAACACCGGGGAGCTGTTTTTT | TRBV7-9 | many | TRBJ2-2 | .
CASSPRAGPDGYTF | TGTGCCAGCAGCCCGAGGGCGGGGCCCGATGGCTACACCTTC | TRBV7-2 | many | TRBJ1-2 | .
CASRGSGGAGNEQFF | TGTGCCAGCAGAGGTAGCGGGGGGGCGGGGAATGAGCAGTTCTTC | TRBV6-1 | many | TRBJ2-1 | TRBD2
CASSQSDRSSYEQYF | TGTGCCAGCAGCCAGTCGGACAGGTCCTCCTACGAGCAGTACTTC | TRBV5-4 | many | TRBJ2-7 | TRBD1
CASRVSLGETQYF | TGTGCCAGCAGGGTCTCCTTAGGAGAGACCCAGTACTTC | TRBV28 | many | TRBJ2-5 | .
CASSLMAFSFSNQPQHF | TGTGCCAGCAGCTTAATGGCCTTTTCCTTTAGCAATCAGCCCCAGCATTTT | TRBV7-3 | many | TRBJ1-5 | .
CASSPDRLTPYEQYF | TGTGCCAGCAGCCCGGACAGGTTAACCCCCTACGAGCAGTACTTC | TRBV12-3/TRBV12-4 | once | TRBJ2-7 | TRBD1
CASSQGGVKQYF | TGTGCCAGCAGCCAGGGGGGGGTGAAGCAGTACTTC | TRBV14 | . | TRBJ2-7 | TRBD2
CASSISSGQIYEQYF | TGTGCCAGTAGTATCTCTAGCGGACAAATCTACGAGCAGTACTTC | TRBV19 | many | TRBJ2-7 | TRBD2
CASQREGTVNSPLHF | TGTGCCAGTCAGCGGGAAGGGACAGTTAATTCACCCCTCCACTTT | TRBV19 | many | TRBJ1-6 | TRBD1
CASSVGTFEAGFTYNEQFF | TGTGCCAGCAGCGTAGGGACCTTTGAGGCAGGGTTTACCTACAATGAGCAGTTCTTC | TRBV9 | . | TRBJ2-1 | .
CSARRQETMNTEAFF | TGCAGTGCGAGAAGACAGGAAACAATGAACACTGAAGCTTTCTTT | TRBV20-1 | . | TRBJ1-1 | .
CASSYGRGYEQYF | TGCGCCAGCAGTTATGGCAGGGGCTACGAGCAGTACTTC | TRBV10-1 | many | TRBJ2-7 | .
CATFTLGETQYF | TGTGCCACCTTCACTCTGGGAGAGACCCAGTACTTC | TRBV3-1 | many | TRBJ2-5 | .
CATRENTGELFF | TGTGCCACCCGCGAGAACACCGGGGAGCTGTTTTTT | TRBV19 | many | TRBJ2-2 | .
CASSPEGTSGYEQYF | TGTGCCAGCAGCCCCGAGGGGACTAGCGGCTACGAGCAGTACTTC | TRBV7-2 | many | TRBJ2-7 | TRBD2
CASSYRYGIGAYEQYF | TGTGCCAGCAGTTACCGATACGGGATAGGAGCCTACGAGCAGTACTTC | TRBV6-5 | . | TRBJ2-7 | .
CASSLSLGTGVCWF | TGTGCCAGCAGTTTATCGCTTGGGACAGGGGTGTGTTGGTTC | TRBV27 | few | TRBJ2-1 | TRBD1
CASSIGRHGKETQYF | TGTGCCAGTAGTATCGGCAGGCACGGAAAAGAGACCCAGTACTTC | TRBV19 | few | TRBJ2-5 | .
CASSTGTSFPDTQYF | TGTGCCAGCAGCACGGGGACTAGCTTCCCAGATACGCAGTATTTT | TRBV7-9 | many | TRBJ2-3 | TRBD2
CATKRDYSNTEAFF | TGTGCCACAAAAAGGGACTACAGTAACACTGAAGCTTTCTTT | TRBV2 | few | TRBJ1-1 | .
CASMTPSSYNSPLHF | TGCGCCAGCATGACACCAAGCTCCTATAATTCACCCCTCCACTTT | TRBV23-1 | . | TRBJ1-6 | .
CASRGDQGSNEQFF | TGTGCCAGCAGAGGGGATCAGGGGTCGAATGAGCAGTTCTTC | TRBV2 | few | TRBJ2-1 | .
CSASATPGTGITDTQYF | TGCAGTGCTAGTGCCACCCCCGGGACAGGGATCACAGATACGCAGTATTTT | TRBV20-1 | few | TRBJ2-3 | TRBD1
CAIPRREDYGYTF | TGTGCCATCCCCCGAAGGGAGGACTATGGCTACACCTTC | TRBV2 | many | TRBJ1-2 | .
CSASGAYGYTF | TGCAGTGCTTCAGGGGCCTATGGCTACACCTTC | TRBV20-1 | . | TRBJ1-2 | .
CSARDPRARTGELFF | TGCAGTGCTAGAGATCCGAGGGCGCGGACCGGGGAGCTGTTTTTT | TRBV20-1 | . | TRBJ2-2 | .
CASSLGLRGEYTGELFF | TGTGCCAGCAGCTTAGGGCTGCGGGGGGAATACACCGGGGAGCTGTTTTTT | TRBV7-2 | many | TRBJ2-2 | TRBD2
CATAPSTGNQETQYF | TGTGCCACAGCGCCGTCGACAGGGAACCAAGAGACCCAGTACTTC | TRBV10-3 | many | TRBJ2-5 | TRBD1
CASSLGQGVYTGELFF | TGTGCCAGCAGTCTTGGACAGGGCGTATACACCGGGGAGCTGTTTTTT | TRBV7-9 | many | TRBJ2-2 | TRBD1
CSGRQGIYGYTF | TGCAGCGGACGGCAGGGGATCTATGGCTACACCTTC | TRBV29-1 | many | TRBJ1-2 | .
CASSEWCCYTF | TGCGCCAGCAGTGAGTGGTGTTGCTACACCTTC | TRBV10-1 | many | TRBJ1-2 | .
CASSLQGLTDTQYF | TGTGCCAGCAGTTTACAGGGATTGACAGATACGCAGTATTTT | TRBV12-3/TRBV12-4 | many | TRBJ2-3 | .
CASSLSPDQRRSGYTF | TGTGCCAGCAGTTTATCGCCAGACCAAAGGAGGAGTGGCTACACCTTC | TRBV27 | many | TRBJ1-2 | .
CSAQRESYEQYF | TGCAGTGCCCAACGGGAGTCCTACGAGCAGTACTTC | TRBV20-1 | . | TRBJ2-7 | .
CASSSRGGQYNEQFF | TGTGCCAGCAGCTCGAGAGGGGGACAGTACAATGAGCAGTTCTTC | TRBV7-9 | few | TRBJ2-1 | TRBD1
CSARVAGDQPQHF | TGCAGTGCTAGAGTAGCTGGGGATCAGCCCCAGCATTTT | TRBV20-1 | many | TRBJ1-5 | .
CSASQPQHF | TGCAGTGCTAGCCAGCCCCAGCATTTT | TRBV20-1 | few | TRBJ1-5 | .
CASRVPSGGETQYF | TGTGCCAGCAGAGTTCCGAGCGGGGGAGAGACCCAGTACTTC | TRBV28 | . | TRBJ2-5 | TRBD2
CASSALTGGGQPQHF | TGTGCCAGCAGTGCCCTCACAGGGGGAGGACAGCCCCAGCATTTT | TRBV2 | many | TRBJ1-5 | TRBD1
CASTGQGLNTEAFF | TGTGCCAGTACGGGACAGGGGTTGAACACTGAAGCTTTCTTT | TRBV19 | many | TRBJ1-1 | TRBD1
CASSSLIEVYNEQFF | TGCGCCAGCAGCTCACTCATAGAGGTTTACAATGAGCAGTTCTTC | TRBV5-1 | few | TRBJ2-1 | .
CASSDPGTENTEAFF | TGCGCCAGCAGTGATCCCGGGACGGAGAACACTGAAGCTTTCTTT | TRBV10-1 | many | TRBJ1-1 | .
CASSQEGRASDTQYF | TGTGCCAGCAGCCAAGAAGGGCGTGCTTCCGATACGCAGTATTTT | TRBV4-2 | few | TRBJ2-3 | .
CASSPLQGGNEQYF | TGTGCCAGCTCACCTCTACAGGGAGGGAACGAGCAGTACTTC | TRBV18 | . | TRBJ2-7 | .